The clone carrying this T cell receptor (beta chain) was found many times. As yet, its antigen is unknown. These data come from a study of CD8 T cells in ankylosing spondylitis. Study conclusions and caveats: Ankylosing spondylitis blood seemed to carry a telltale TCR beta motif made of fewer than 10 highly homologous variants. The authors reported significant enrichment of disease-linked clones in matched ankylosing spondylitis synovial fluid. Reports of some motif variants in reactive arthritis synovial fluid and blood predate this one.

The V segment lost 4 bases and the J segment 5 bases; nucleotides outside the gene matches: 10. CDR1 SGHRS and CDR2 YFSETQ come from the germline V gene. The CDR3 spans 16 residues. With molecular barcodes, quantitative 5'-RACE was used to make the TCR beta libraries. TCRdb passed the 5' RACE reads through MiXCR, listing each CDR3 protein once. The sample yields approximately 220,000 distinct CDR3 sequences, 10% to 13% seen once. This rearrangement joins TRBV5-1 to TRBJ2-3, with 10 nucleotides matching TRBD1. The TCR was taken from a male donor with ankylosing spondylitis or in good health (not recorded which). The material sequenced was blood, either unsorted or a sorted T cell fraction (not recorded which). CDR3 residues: CASSPPGQGVKDTQYF. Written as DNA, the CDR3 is TGCGCCAGCAGCCCGCCCGGACAGGGGGTAAAAGATACGCAGTATTTT.